These T cell receptor beta chains were read from a single sample in a study of graft-versus-host responses after intestinal transplantation. No antigen is known for these receptors. Using immunoSEQ multiplex PCR, the repertoire was profiled, and TCRdb retains in-frame clones only, with some absent. Of around 36,000 clones listed, roughly 96% were seen once; the top ten hold over 0.2%. The material sequenced was unstimulated CD8+ T cells sorted from spleen or lymph node cells, taken before transplant. These receptor sequences come from a human donor who was the organ donor for an intestinal transplant. Each CDR3 is given with its conserved first and last residue. A D gene is named only where the DNA matches it firmly.

TRBJ2-1,TRBV7-8,.,CASSLDPAEVTYNEQFF
TRBJ2-7,TRBV29-1,.,CSVRGVEAPSYEQYF
TRBJ2-7,TRBV7-6,.,CASSPRTGREDSYEQYF
TRBJ2-1,TRBV19,.,CASSMGPKEQFF
TRBJ1-1,TRBV30,.,CAWRGGGNTEAFF
TRBJ2-7,TRBV16,TRBD2,CASSQMVGGYSYEQYF
TRBJ1-1,TRBV9,TRBD1,CASSAGGTEAFF
TRBJ2-3,TRBV4-3,TRBD2,CASSPYLAGGSTDTQYF
TRBJ1-1,TRBV2,.,CAIPRGGTEAFF
TRBJ2-5,TRBV10-3,TRBD1,CAISEGQGRETQYF
TRBJ2-3,TRBV13,TRBD2,CASSLLAGSTDTQYF
TRBJ1-1,TRBV13,TRBD1,CASSLVGTGPNTEAFF
TRBJ2-7,TRBV27,.,CASSPYRGHYEQYF
TRBJ2-1,TRBV7-9,.,CAAALLGEQFF
TRBJ2-5,TRBV14,TRBD1,CASSQDSPGTGFQETQYF
TRBJ2-3,TRBV7-3,TRBD2,CASSPPSGDTQYF
TRBJ2-2,TRBV7-9,.,CASSLTEAFFGTGELFF
TRBJ2-7,TRBV6-6,TRBD2,CASSYPSGGYEQYF
.,TRBV14,TRBD1,CASRMTGFGEQYF
TRBJ1-2,TRBV14,.,CASSQVGRGDGYTF
TRBJ2-3,TRBV4-1,.,CASSQDQGGSTDTQYF
TRBJ2-3,TRBV14,.,CASSQRFPSTDTQYF
TRBJ2-7,TRBV11-2,.,CASSLVGYEQYF
TRBJ2-7,TRBV5-6,TRBD1,CASSGGTGGYEQYF
TRBJ1-2,TRBV29-1,.,CSVDGDSRAGLQPYGYTF
TRBJ1-2,TRBV7-6,TRBD1,CASSLSGTGGFGYTF
TRBJ1-2,TRBV23-1,.,CASSQSWASRCGYTF
TRBJ2-7,TRBV19,.,CASSSTETFYEQYF
TRBJ2-2,TRBV9,TRBD2,CASSGSSGRTGELFF
TRBJ1-6,TRBV7-9,TRBD1,CASTGEYNSPLHF
TRBJ2-1,TRBV7-2,TRBD2,CASSHAAGSNEQFF
TRBJ1-1,TRBV5-1,.,CASSLTGELNTEAFF
TRBJ1-2,TRBV27,.,CASSPTGSYGYTF
TRBJ2-3,TRBV19,.,CASSIDHLGTDTQYF
TRBJ2-7,TRBV11-3,TRBD1,CASSFGTVPEQYF
TRBJ1-1,TRBV4-1,TRBD1,CASSQGRQGLVNTEAFF
TRBJ2-4,TRBV7-9,TRBD2,CASSLAWDYLNIQYF
TRBJ1-1,TRBV5-4,.,CASSLAGGHYTEAFF
TRBJ1-5,TRBV28,TRBD1,CASSSRDSSIQPQHF
TRBJ2-2,TRBV7-9,TRBD2,CASSLAPAGGPFSGELFF
TRBJ2-7,TRBV30,.,CAWSTGNIPEQYF
TRBJ2-1,TRBV27,TRBD2,CASWLAGTYNEQFF
TRBJ2-1,TRBV10-1,.,CASSELGGGENEQFF
TRBJ1-2,TRBV2,.,CAILGAARTYGYTF
TRBJ2-3,TRBV30,.,CAWSVLGGGTDTQYF
TRBJ2-7,TRBV28,.,CASSPTLYEQYF
TRBJ2-3,TRBV5-1,TRBD2,CASSPGLAGVSTDTQYF
TRBJ2-1,TRBV15,TRBD2,CATSRDSAGGNNEQFF
TRBJ2-5,TRBV11-3,.,CASSLDVGAGETQYF
TRBJ2-7,TRBV11-2,.,CASSLDGYAYEQYF
TRBJ2-2,TRBV7-9,.,CASRSGELFF
TRBJ1-4,TRBV5-6,.,CASSLGGNEKLFF
TRBJ2-5,TRBV7-3,.,CASSYVDHSETQYF
TRBJ2-3,TRBV27,.,CASSDWDTQYF
TRBJ1-1,TRBV20-1,.,CSAKRVTEAFF
TRBJ2-2,TRBV4-3,.,CASSQDSQTGELFF
TRBJ1-2,TRBV27,TRBD1,CASSLGQGDGYTF
TRBJ1-2,TRBV11-2,.,CASSRTRGYTF
TRBJ2-2,TRBV4-1,.,CASSQDPPGIGELFF
.,TRBV4-3,.,CASSQGDGSYEQYF